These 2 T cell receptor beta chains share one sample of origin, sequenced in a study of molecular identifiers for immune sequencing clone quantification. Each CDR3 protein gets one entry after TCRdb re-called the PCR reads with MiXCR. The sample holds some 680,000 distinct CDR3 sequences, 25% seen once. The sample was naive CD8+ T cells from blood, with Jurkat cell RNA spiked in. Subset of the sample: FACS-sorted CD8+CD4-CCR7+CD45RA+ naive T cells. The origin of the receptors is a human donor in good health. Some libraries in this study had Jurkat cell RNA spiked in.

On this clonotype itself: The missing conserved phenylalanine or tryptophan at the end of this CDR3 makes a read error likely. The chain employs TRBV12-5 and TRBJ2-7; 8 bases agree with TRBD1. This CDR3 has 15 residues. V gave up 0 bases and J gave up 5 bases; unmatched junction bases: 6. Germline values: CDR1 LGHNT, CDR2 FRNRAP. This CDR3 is CASGLVGQGANEQYY. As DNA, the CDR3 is TGTGCTAGTGGTTTGGTCGGACAGGGAGCAAACGAGCAGTACTAC.

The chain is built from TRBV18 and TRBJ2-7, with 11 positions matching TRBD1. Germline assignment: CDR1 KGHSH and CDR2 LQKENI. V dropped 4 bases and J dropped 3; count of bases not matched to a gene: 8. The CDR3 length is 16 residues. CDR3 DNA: TGTGCCAGCTCACTTACTCCGGGACAGGGGGACTACGAGCAGTACTTC. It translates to CASSLTPGQGDYEQYF.